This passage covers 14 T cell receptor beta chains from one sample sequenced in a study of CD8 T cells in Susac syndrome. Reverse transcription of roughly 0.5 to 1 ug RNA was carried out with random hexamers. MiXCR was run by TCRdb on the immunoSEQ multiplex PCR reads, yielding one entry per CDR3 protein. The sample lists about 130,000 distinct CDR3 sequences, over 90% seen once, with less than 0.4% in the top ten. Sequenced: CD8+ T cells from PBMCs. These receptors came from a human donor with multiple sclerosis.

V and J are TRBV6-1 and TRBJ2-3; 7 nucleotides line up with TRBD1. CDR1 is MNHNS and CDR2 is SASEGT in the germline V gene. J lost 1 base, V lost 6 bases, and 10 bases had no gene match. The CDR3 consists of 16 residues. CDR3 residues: CASSEQTGSGTDTQYF. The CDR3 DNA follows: TGTGCCAGCAGCGAACAGACAGGGAGCGGCACAGATACGCAGTATTTT.

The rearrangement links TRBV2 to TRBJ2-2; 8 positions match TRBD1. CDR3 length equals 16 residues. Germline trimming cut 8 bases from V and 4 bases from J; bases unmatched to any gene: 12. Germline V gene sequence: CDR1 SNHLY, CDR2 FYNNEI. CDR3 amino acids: CASRNPDRVGTGELFF. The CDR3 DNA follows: TGTGCCAGCCGGAACCCGGACAGGGTGGGCACCGGGGAGCTGTTTTTT.

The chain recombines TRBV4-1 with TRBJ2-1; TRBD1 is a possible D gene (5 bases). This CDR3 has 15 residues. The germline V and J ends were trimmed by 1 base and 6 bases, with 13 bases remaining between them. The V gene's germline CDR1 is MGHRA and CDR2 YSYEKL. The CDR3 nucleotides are TGCGCCAGCAGCCAAGGGGGCTACCACCCCAATGAGCAGTTCTTC. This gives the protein CASSQGGYHPNEQFF.

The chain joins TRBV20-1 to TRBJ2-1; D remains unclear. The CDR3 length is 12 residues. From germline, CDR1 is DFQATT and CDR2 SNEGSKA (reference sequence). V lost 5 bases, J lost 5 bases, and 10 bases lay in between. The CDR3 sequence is CSASDVNNEQFF. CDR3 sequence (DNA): TGCAGTGCTTCGGACGTCAACAATGAGCAGTTCTTC.

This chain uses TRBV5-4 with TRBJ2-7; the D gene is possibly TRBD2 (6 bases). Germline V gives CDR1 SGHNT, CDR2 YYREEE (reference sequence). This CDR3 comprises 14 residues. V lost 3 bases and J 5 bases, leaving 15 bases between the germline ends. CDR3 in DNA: TGTGCCAGCAGCTCTTCCGGGGGTCTCGACGAGCAGTACTTC. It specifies CASSSSGGLDEQYF.

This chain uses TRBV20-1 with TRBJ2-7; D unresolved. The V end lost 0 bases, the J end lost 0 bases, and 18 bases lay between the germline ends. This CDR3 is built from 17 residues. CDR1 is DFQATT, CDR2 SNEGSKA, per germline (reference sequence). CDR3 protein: CSARDPPSLAFSYEQYF. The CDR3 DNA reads TGCAGTGCTAGAGATCCGCCATCCCTGGCGTTCTCCTACGAGCAGTACTTC.

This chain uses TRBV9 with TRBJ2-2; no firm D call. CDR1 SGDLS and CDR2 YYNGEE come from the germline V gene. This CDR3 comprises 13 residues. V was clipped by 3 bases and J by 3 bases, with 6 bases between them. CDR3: CASSDSYTGELFF. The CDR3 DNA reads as TGTGCCAGCAGCGATAGTTACACCGGGGAGCTGTTTTTT.

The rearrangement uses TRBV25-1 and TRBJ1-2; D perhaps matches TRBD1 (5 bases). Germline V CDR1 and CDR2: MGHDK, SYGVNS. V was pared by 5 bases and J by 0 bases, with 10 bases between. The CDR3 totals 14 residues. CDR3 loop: CASSPRGSNYGYTF. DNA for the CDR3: TGTGCCAGCAGTCCCCGGGGGTCTAACTATGGCTACACCTTC.

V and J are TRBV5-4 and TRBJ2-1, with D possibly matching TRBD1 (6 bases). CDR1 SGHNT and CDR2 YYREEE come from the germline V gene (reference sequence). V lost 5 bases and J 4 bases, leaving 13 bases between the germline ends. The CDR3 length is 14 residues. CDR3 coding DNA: TGTGCCAGCAGGCAGGGGACGAAGTACAATGAGCAGTTCTTC. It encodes CASRQGTKYNEQFF.

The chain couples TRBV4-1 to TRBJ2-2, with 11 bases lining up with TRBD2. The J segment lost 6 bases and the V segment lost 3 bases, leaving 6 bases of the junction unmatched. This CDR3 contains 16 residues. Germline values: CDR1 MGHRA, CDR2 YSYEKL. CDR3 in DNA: TGCGCCAGCAGCCAGCTAGCGGGGGGCCAGCCCGGGGAGCTGTTTTTT. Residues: CASSQLAGGQPGELFF.

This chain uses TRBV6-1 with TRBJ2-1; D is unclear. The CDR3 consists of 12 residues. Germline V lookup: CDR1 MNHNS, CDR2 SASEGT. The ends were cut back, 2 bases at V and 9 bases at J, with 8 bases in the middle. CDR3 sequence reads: CASSELVGEQFF. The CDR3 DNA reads TGTGCCAGCAGTGAACTAGTGGGTGAGCAGTTCTTC.

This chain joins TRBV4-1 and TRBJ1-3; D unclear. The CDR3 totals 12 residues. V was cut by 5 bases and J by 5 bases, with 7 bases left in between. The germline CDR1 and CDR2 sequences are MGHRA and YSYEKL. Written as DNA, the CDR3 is TGCGCCAGCAGCTCTCCCCGAAACACCATATATTTT. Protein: CASSSPRNTIYF.

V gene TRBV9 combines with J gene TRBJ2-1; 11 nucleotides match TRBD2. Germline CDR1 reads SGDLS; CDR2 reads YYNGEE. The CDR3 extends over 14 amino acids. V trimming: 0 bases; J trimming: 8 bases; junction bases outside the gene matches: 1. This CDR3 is CASSVEGLADEQFF. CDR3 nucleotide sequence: TGTGCCAGCAGCGTAGAGGGACTAGCGGATGAGCAGTTCTTC.

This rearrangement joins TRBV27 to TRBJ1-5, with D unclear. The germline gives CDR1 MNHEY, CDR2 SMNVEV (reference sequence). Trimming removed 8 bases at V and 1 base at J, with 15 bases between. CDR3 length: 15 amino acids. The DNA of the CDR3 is TGTGCCAGCGGATTCAGCGGATCAAGCAATCAGCCCCAGCATTTT. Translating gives CASGFSGSSNQPQHF.